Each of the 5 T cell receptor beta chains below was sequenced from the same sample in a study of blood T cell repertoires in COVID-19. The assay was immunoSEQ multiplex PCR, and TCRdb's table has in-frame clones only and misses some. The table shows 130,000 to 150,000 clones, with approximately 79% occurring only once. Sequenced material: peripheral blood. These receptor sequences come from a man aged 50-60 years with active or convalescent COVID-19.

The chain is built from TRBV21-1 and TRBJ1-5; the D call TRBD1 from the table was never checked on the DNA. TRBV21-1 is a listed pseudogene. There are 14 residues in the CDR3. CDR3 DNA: TGTGCCAGCAGCAAAGGAGGACACGGTGAGCCCCAGCATTTT. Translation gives CASSKGGHGEPQHF.

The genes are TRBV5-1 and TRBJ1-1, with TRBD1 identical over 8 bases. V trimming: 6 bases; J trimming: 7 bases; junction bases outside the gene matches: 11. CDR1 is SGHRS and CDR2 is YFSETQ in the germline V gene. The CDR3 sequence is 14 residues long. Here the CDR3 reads CASMRGQGAFEAFF. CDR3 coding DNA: TGCGCCAGCATGAGAGGGCAGGGGGCATTTGAAGCTTTCTTT.

CDR3: CASSLTFNTEAFF. As DNA, the CDR3 is TGTGCCAGCAGTCTGACATTCAACACTGAAGCTTTCTTT. The chain combines TRBV2 with TRBJ1-1; no clear D. Trimming stripped 5 bases from V and 2 bases from J, with 9 bases between. Germline V gene lookup returns CDR1 SNHLY and CDR2 FYNNEI. The CDR3 sequence is 13 residues long.

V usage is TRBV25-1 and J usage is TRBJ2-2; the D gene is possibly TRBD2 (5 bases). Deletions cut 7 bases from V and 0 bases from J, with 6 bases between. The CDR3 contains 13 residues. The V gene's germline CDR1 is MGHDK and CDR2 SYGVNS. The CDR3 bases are TGTGCCAGCATGGACTCGAACACCGGGGAGCTGTTTTTT. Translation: CASMDSNTGELFF.

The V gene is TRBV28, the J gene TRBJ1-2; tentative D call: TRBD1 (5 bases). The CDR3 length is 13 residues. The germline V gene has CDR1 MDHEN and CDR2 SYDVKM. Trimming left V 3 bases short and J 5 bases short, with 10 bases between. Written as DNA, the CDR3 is TGTGCCAGCAGTTTGGGCAGGGCGTATGGCTACACCTTC. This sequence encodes CASSLGRAYGYTF.